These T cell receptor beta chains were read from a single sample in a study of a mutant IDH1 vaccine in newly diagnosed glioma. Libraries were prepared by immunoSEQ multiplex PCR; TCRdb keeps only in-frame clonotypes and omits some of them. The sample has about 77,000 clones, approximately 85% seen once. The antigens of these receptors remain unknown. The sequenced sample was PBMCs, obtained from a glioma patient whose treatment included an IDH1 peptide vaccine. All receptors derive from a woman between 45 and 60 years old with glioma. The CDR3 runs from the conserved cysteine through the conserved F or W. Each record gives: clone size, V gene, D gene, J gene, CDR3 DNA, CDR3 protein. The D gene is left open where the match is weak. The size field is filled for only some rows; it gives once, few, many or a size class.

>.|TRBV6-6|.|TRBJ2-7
TGTGCCAGCAGTTACTCAGGGGTCTACGAGCAGTACTTC
CASSYSGVYEQYF
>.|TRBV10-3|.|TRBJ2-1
TGTGCCATCACCGACCCTAACAATGAGCAGTTCTTC
CAITDPNNEQFF
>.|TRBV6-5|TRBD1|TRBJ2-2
TGTGCCAGCAGTTACGTAGGGGGCGAGGGCGGGGAGCTGTTTTTT
CASSYVGGEGGELFF
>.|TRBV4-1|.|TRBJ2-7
TGCGCCAGCAGCCAAAGGGACAACTACGAGCAGTACTTC
CASSQRDNYEQYF
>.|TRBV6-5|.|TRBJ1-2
TGTGCCAGCAGTTCCGCGGGAGTGGTCTATGGCTACACCTTC
CASSSAGVVYGYTF
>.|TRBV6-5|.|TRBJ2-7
TGTGCCAGCAGCGAGGGACACCTAGGCTCCTACGAGCAGTACTTC
CASSEGHLGSYEQYF
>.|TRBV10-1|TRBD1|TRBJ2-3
TGCGCCAGCAGTGATGGGGGACAGGGGTTGAGCACAGATACGCAGTATTTT
CASSDGGQGLSTDTQYF
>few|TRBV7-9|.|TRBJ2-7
TGTGCCAGCAGCCCTTTGGGGGACTTCAGACATGAGCAGTACTTC
CASSPLGDFRHEQYF
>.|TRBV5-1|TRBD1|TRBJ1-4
TGCGCCAGCAGCCTCGGGACAGGGATCGAAAAACTGTTTTTT
CASSLGTGIEKLFF
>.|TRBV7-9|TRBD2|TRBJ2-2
TGTGCCAGCAGCCCGGAGACTAGCAGAAACACCGGGGAGCTGTTTTTT
CASSPETSRNTGELFF
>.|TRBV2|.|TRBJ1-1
TGTGCCAGCAGCGCGGACGGTACTGAAGCTTTCTTT
CASSADGTEAFF
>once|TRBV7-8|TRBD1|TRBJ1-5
TGTGCCAGCAGCCCCCGGACAGGAAATCAGCCCCAGCATTTT
CASSPRTGNQPQHF
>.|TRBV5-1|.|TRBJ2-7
TGCGCCAGCAGCCCTCGGGGAGGGAGGGGGGAGCAGTACTTC
CASSPRGGRGEQYF
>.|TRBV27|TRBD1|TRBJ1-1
TGTGCCAGCAGTACAGGGGGTCTTATTGAAGCTTTCTTT
CASSTGGLIEAFF
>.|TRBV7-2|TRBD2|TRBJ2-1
TGTGCCAGCAGCTTATGGGGGAGGGCCCCCTACAATGAGCAGTTCTTC
CASSLWGRAPYNEQFF
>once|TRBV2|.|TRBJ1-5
TGTGCCAGCAGTGCCGAGGGGGGGGGCCAGCCCCAGCATTTT
CASSAEGGGQPQHF
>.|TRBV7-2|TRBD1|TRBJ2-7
TGTGCCAGCAGCTTAAGAACGACAGGGGCCTACGAGCAGTACTTC
CASSLRTTGAYEQYF